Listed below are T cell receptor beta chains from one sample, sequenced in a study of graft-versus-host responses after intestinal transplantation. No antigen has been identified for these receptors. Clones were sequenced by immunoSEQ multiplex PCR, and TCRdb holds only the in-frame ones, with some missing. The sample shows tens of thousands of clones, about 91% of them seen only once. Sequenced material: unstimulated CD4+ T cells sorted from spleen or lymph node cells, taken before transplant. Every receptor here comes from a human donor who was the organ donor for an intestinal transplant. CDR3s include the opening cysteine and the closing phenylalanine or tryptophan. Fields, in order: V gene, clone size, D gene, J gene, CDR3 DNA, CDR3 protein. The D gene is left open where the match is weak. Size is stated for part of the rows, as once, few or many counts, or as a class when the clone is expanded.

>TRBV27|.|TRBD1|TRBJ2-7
TGTGCCAGCAGAGCCGGGACAGGGGGATCCTACGAGCAGTACTTC
CASRAGTGGSYEQYF
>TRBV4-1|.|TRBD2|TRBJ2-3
TGCGCCAGCAGCCAAGCCTGGACTAGCGGGGGGGCCGGGGCAGATACGCAGTATTTT
CASSQAWTSGGAGADTQYF
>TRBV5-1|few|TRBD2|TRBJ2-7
TGCGCCAGCAGCTTGACTAGCGGGAGTTACGAGCAGTACTTC
CASSLTSGSYEQYF
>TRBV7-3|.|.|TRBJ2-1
TGTGCCAGCAGCTTAATAGGGACATCTTACAATGAGCAGTTCTTC
CASSLIGTSYNEQFF
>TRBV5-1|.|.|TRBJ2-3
TGCGCCAGCAGCTCAGTGGACAGTGGAGATACGCAGTATTTT
CASSSVDSGDTQYF
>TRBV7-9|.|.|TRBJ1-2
TGTGCCAGCAGCTTAGTCCCAGGGTTGGGCTACACCTTC
CASSLVPGLGYTF
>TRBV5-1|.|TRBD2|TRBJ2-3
TGCGCCAGCAGCTTTCGACTAGCGGTTAACACAGATACGCAGTATTTT
CASSFRLAVNTDTQYF
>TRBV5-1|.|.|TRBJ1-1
TGCGCCAGCAGCTTCCTGACAGGCCTGAACACTGAAGCTTTCTTT
CASSFLTGLNTEAFF
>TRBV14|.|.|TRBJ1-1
TGTGCCAGCAGCCAAGAAACGGGGGGTATGAACACTGAAGCTTTCTTT
CASSQETGGMNTEAFF
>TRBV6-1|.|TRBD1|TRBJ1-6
TGTGCCAGCAGTGACATGGGACAGGGGGGGCGCGGATCCTCACCCCTCCACTTT
CASSDMGQGGRGSSPLHF
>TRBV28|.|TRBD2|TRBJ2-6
TGTGCCAGCAGCAGACTAGCGGGAGGGCCTCAAGCTGGGGCCAACGTCCTGACTTTC
CASSRLAGGPQAGANVLTF
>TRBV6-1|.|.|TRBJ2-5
TGTGCCAGCAGTCCTCGCAGCGGCCAAGAGACCCAGTACTTC
CASSPRSGQETQYF
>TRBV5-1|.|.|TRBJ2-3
TGCGCCAGCAGCGATGGAGTTAGAGATACGCAGTATTTT
CASSDGVRDTQYF
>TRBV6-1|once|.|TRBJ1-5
TGTGCCAGCAGCCAAACGGGATCTCATCAGCCCCAGCATTTT
CASSQTGSHQPQHF
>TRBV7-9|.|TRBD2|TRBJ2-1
TGTGCCAGCAGCTTATCTAGACTAGCGTCTGGAGAGCAGTTCTTC
CASSLSRLASGEQFF
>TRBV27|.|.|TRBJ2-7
TGTGCCAGCAGTTTCGACAGAAACTCCTACGAGCAGTACTTC
CASSFDRNSYEQYF
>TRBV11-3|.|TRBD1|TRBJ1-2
TGTGCCAGCAGCTTCGAGGGACAGGGGGCGGTTTGGGGCTACACCTTC
CASSFEGQGAVWGYTF
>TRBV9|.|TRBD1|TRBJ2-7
TGTGCCAGCAGCTCAGCCCATGGGGGACAGGGAAAGCAGTACTTC
CASSSAHGGQGKQYF
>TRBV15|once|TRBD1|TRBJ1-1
TGTGCCACCAGCAGAGATCTGCGCATTAACAGGGGAGAGGGTGAAGCTTTCTTT
CATSRDLRINRGEGEAFF
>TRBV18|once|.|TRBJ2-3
TGTGCCAGCTCACCTACCAGGATTTTCAGGGATACGCAGTATTTT
CASSPTRIFRDTQYF
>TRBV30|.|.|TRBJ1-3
TGTGCCTGGAGTGTACTAGACACCATATATTTT
CAWSVLDTIYF
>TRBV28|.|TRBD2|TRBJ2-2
TGTGCCAGCAGTCTACTGGGACTAGCGGGAGGGCGCGGCACCGGGGAGCTGTTTTTT
CASSLLGLAGGRGTGELFF
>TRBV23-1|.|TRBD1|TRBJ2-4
TGCGCCAGCAGTCCGACAGGGAAGAGAGCCAAAAACATTCAGTACTTC
CASSPTGKRAKNIQYF
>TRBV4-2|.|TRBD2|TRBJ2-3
TGTGCCAGCAGCCCTAGCGGGGTGCCAGATACGCAGTATTTT
CASSPSGVPDTQYF
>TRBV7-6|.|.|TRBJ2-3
TGTGCCAGCAGTCAATCAACAGGGGGGGGCACAGATACGCAGTATTTT
CASSQSTGGGTDTQYF
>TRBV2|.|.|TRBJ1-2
TGTGCCAGCAGGGCCGAAGCTAACTATGGCTACACCTTC
CASRAEANYGYTF
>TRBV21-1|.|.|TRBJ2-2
TGTGCCAGCAAAGAGGAGTGGGTGGAGAACACCGGGGAGCTGTTTTTT
CASKEEWVENTGELFF
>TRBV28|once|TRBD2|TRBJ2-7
TGTGCCAGCAGTTTTTGGACTAGCGGGACTTGGGAGCAGTACTTC
CASSFWTSGTWEQYF
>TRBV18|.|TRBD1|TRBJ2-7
TGTGCCAGCTCACCCACGCCCCGGACAGGGAAGGAAGAGCAGTACTTC
CASSPTPRTGKEEQYF
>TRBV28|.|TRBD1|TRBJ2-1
TGTGCCAGCAGTGCCTACAGGGGTAGCTCCTACAATGAGCAGTTCTTC
CASSAYRGSSYNEQFF
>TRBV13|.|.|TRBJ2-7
TGTGCCAGCAGCCCCCTCCACTCCTACGAGCAGTACTTC
CASSPLHSYEQYF
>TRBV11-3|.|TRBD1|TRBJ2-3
TGTGCCAGCAGCTTGCACCTGGGACAGGATAGGGGCACAGATACGCAGTATTTT
CASSLHLGQDRGTDTQYF
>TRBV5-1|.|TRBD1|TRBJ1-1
TGCGCCAGCAGCTCCCTCGCGGGACAGGGGAACACTGAAGCTTTCTTT
CASSSLAGQGNTEAFF
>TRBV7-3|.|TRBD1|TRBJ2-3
TGTGCCAGCAGCCTACAGGGGGCTGGAGATACGCAGTATTTT
CASSLQGAGDTQYF
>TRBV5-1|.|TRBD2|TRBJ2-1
TGCGCCAGCAGCTCGGGACTAGCGGGAGGGCCGACCTACAATGAGCAGTTCTTC
CASSSGLAGGPTYNEQFF
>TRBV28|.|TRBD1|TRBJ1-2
TGTGCCAGCAGGGGGACAGCGATTAACTATGGCTACACCTTC
CASRGTAINYGYTF
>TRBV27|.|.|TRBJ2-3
TGTGCCAGCAGCTCCCTCGACTTGCGCACAGATACGCAGTATTTT
CASSSLDLRTDTQYF
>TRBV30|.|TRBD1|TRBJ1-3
TGTGCCTGGAATGCCGACGTCGACAGGGCGTCAGGAAACACCATATATTTT
CAWNADVDRASGNTIYF
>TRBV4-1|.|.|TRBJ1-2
TGCGCCAGCAGCCAAGAAACAGGGTTTAACTATGGCTACACCTTC
CASSQETGFNYGYTF
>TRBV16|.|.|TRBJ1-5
TGTGCCAGCAGCCGCCCGGGTGGTCAGCCCCAGCATTTT
CASSRPGGQPQHF
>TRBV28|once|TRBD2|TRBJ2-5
TGTGCCAGCAGTCCTAGCGGGAGGGGGCAAGAGACCCAGTACTTC
CASSPSGRGQETQYF
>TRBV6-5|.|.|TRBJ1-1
TGTGCCAGCCTCCCCAGGGGACGGGACACTGAAGCTTTCTTT
CASLPRGRDTEAFF
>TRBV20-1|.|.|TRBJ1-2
TGCAGTGCTAGAAAACAGGATGGCTACACCTTC
CSARKQDGYTF
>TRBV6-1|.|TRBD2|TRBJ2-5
TGTGCCACAAGCGGGGAAGAGACCCAGTACTTC
CATSGEETQYF
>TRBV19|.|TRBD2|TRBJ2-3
TGTGCCAGTAGTATTCGGGGGGGGGCTGATACGCAGTATTTT
CASSIRGGADTQYF
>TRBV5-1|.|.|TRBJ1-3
TGCGCCAGCAGCTTGTGGGAGTTCTCTGGAAACACCATATATTTT
CASSLWEFSGNTIYF
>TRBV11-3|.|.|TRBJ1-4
TGTGCCAGCAGCTTACGGGTCTCGGGGAATGAAAAACTGTTTTTT
CASSLRVSGNEKLFF
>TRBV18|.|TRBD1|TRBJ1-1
TGTGCCAGCTCAACAGGGACAGGTATGAACACTGAAGCTTTCTTT
CASSTGTGMNTEAFF
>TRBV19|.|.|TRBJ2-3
TGTGCCAGTAGTATTGCGGATCACCCCTACACAGATACGCAGTATTTT
CASSIADHPYTDTQYF
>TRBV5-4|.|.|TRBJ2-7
TGTGCCAGCAGCTTGCAGGGAGGCTCCTACGAGCAGTACTTC
CASSLQGGSYEQYF
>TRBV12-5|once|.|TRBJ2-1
TGTGCTAGTGGTTTGGTATTAGGGCAGGGTCTAAATGAGCAGTTCTTC
CASGLVLGQGLNEQFF
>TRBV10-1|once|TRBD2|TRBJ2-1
TGCGCCAGCAGTGAGTCCGAAAGACTAGCCGAAAACAATGAGCAGTTCTTC
CASSESERLAENNEQFF
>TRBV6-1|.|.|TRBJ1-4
TGTGCCAGCAGTGAGATAGCCGGGACTAGTCAGTCTCCTAATGAAAAACTGTTTTTT
CASSEIAGTSQSPNEKLFF
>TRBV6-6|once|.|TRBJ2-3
TGTGCCAGCAGTTCCCCTAGCACAGATACGCAGTATTTT
CASSSPSTDTQYF
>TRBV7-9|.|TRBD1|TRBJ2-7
TGTGCCAGCAGCCCCCTGGCCGGGACAGGGTCGTACTTC
CASSPLAGTGSYF